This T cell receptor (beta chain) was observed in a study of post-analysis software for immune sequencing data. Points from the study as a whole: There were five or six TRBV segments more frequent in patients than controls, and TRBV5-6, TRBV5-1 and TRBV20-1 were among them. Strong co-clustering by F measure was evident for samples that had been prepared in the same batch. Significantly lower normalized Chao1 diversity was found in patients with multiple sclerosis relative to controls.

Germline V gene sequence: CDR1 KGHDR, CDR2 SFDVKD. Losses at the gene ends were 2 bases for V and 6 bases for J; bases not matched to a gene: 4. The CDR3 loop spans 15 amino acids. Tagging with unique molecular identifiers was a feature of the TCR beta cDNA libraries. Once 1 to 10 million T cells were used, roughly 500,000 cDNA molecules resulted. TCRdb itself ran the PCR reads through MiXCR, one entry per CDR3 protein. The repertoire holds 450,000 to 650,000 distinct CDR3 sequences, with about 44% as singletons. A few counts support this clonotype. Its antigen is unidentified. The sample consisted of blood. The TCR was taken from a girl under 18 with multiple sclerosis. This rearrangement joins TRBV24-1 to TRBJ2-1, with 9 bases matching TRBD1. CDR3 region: CATSDSDRGRNEQFF. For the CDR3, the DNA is TGTGCCACCAGTGATTCGGACAGGGGTCGCAATGAGCAGTTCTTC.